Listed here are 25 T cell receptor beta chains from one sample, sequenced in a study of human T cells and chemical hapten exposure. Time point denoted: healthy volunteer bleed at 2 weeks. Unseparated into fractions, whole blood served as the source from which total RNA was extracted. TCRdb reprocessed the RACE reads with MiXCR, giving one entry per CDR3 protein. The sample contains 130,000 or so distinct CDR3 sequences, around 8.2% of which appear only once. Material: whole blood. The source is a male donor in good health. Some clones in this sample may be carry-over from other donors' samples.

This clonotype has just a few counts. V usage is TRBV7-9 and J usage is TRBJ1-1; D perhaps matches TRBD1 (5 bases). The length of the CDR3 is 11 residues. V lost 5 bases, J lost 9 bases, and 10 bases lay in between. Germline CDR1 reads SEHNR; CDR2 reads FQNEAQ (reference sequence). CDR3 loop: CASSGGEKAFF. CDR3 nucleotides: TGTGCCAGCAGCGGAGGGGAGAAAGCTTTCTTT.

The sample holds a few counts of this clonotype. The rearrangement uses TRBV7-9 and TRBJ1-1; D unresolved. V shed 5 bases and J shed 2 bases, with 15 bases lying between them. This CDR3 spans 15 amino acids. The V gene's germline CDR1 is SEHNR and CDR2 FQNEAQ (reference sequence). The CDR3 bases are TGTGCCAGCAGCCAGCCTGATAGGCCTAACACTGAAGCTTTCTTT. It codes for CASSQPDRPNTEAFF.

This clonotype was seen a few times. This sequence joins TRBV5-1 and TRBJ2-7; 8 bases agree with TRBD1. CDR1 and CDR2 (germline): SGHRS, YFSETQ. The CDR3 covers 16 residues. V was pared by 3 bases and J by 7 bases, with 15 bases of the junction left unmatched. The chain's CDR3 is CASSYLRGQGPGEQYF. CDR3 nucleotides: TGCGCCAGCAGCTACCTTCGCGGACAGGGTCCGGGGGAGCAGTACTTC. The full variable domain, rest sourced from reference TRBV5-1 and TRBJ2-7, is KAGVTQTPRYLIKTRGQQVTLSCSPISGHRSVSWYQQTPGQGLQFLFEYFSETQRNKGNFPGRFSGRQFSNSRSEMNVSTLELGDSALYLCASSYLRGQGPGEQYFGPGTRLTVT.

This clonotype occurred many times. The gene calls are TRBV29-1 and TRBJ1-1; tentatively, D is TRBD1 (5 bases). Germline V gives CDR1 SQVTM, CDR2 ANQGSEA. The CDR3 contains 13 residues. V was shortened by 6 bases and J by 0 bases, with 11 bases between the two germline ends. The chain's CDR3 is CSVTGRVNTEAFF. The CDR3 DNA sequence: TGCAGCGTAACAGGACGGGTGAACACTGAAGCTTTCTTT.

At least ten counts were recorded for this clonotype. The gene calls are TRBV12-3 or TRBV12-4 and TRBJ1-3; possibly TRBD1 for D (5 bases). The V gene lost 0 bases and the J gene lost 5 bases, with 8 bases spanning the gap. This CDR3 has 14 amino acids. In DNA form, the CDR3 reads TGTGCCAGCAGTTTAGCGGGGCCCCGAAACACCATATATTTT. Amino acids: CASSLAGPRNTIYF.

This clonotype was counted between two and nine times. CDR3 protein: CASSLSLREQYF. For the CDR3, the DNA is TGCGCCAGCAGCCTCTCCCTTCGCGAGCAGTACTTC. The rearrangement joins TRBV5-1 to TRBJ2-7; D call uncertain. Between the trimmed V and J ends, which lost 4 bases and 6 bases, there was a span of 11 bases. In germline, CDR1 is SGHRS, CDR2 YFSETQ. This CDR3 region has 12 residues.

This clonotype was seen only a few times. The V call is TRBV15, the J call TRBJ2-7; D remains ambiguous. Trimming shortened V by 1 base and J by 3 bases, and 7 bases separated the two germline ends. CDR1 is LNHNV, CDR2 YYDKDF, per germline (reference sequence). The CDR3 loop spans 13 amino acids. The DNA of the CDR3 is TGTGCCACCAGCAGAGTGGGTGTCTACGAGCAGTACTTC. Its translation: CATSRVGVYEQYF.

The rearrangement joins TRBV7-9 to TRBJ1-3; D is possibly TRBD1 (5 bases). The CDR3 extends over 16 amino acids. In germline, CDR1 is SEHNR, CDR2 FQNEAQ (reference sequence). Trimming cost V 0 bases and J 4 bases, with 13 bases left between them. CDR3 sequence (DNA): TGTGCCAGCAGCTTAGCGGACACGACTGGCGGAAACACCATATATTTT. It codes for CASSLADTTGGNTIYF.

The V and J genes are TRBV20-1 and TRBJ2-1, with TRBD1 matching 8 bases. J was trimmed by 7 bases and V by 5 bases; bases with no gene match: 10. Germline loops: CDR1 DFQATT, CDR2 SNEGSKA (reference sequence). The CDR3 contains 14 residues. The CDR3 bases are TGCAGTGCTCAACGGACAGGGATAGTGAATGAGCAGTTCTTC. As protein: CSAQRTGIVNEQFF.

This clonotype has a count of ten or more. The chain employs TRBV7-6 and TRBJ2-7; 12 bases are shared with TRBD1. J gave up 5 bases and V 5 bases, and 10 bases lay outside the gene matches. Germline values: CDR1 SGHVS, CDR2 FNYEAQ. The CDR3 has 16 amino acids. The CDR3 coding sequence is TGTGCCAGCAGCCGCGCCGGGACAGGGGGCGCGGACGAGCAGTACTTC. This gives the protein CASSRAGTGGADEQYF.

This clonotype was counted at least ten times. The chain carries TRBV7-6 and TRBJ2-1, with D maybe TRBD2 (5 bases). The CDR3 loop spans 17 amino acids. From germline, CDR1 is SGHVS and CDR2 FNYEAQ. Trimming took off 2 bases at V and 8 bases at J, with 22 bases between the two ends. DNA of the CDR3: TGTGCCAGCAGCTTAACCCCCACCCTGGGCAGCGGCGATGAGCAGTTCTTC. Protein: CASSLTPTLGSGDEQFF.

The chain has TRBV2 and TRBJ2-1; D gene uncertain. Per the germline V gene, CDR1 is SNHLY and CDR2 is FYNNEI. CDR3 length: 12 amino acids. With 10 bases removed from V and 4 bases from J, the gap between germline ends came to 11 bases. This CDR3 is CATSGSYNEQFF. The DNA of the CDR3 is TGTGCCACCTCCGGATCATACAATGAGCAGTTCTTC.

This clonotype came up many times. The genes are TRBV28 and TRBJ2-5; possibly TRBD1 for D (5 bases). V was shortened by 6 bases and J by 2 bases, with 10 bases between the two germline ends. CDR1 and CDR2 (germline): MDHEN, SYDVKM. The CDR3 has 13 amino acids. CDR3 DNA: TGTGCCAGCAGCGGACAACCTCAAGAGACCCAGTACTTC. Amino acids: CASSGQPQETQYF.

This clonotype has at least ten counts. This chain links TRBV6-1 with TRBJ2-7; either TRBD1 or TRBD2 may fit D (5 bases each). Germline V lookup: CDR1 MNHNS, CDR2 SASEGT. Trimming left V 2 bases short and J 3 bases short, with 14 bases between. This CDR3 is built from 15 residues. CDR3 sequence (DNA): TGTGCCAGCAGTGAATTATCCGGGACCGGCTACGAGCAGTACTTC. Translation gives CASSELSGTGYEQYF.

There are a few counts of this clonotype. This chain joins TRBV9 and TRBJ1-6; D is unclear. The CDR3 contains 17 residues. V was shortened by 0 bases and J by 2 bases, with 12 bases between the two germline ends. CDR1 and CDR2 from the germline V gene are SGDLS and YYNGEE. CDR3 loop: CASSVGDSRPYNSPLHF. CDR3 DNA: TGTGCCAGCAGCGTAGGGGATTCGAGACCCTATAATTCACCCCTCCACTTT.

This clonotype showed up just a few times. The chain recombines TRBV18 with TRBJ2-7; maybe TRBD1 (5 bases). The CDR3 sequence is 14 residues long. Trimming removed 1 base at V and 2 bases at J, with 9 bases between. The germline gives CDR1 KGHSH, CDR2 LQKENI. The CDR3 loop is CASSPQTATYEQYF. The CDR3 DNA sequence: TGTGCCAGCTCACCACAGACAGCCACCTACGAGCAGTACTTC. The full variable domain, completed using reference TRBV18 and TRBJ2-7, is NAGVMQNPRHLVRRRGQEARLRCSPMKGHSHVYWYRQLPEEGLKFMVYLQKENIIDESGMPKERFSAEFPKEGPSILRIQQVVRGDSAAYFCASSPQTATYEQYFGPGTRLTVT.

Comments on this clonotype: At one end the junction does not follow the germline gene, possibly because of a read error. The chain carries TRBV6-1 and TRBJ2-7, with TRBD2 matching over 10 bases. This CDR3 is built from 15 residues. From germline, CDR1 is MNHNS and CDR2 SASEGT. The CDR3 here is CARSEASGSSYEQYF. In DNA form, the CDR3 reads TGTGCCAGAAGTGAAGCTAGCGGGAGCTCCTACGAGCAGTACTTC.

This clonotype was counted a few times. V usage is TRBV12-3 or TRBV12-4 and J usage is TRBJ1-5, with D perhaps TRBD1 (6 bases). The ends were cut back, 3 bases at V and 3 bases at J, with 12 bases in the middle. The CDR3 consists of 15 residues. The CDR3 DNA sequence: TGTGCCAGCAGTTTTTGGTCAGGGGACAATCAGCCCCAGCATTTT. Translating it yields CASSFWSGDNQPQHF.

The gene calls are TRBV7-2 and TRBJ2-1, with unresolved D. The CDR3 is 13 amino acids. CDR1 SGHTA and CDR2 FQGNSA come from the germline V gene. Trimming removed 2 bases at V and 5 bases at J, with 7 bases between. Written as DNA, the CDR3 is TGTGCCAGCAGCTTACGGCTGAACAATGAGCAGTTCTTC. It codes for CASSLRLNNEQFF.

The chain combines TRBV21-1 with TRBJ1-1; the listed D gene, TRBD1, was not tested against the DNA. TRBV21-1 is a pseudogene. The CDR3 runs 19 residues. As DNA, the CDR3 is TGTGCCAGCAGCAAACAAAGAAGGGACAGGGAGGTAGGGAACACTGAAGCTTTCTTT. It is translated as CASSKQRRDREVGNTEAFF.

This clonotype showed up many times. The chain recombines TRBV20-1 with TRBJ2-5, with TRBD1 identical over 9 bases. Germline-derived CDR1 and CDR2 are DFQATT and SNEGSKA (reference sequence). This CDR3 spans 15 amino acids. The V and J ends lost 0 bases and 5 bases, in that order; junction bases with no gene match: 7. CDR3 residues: CSARDLTGGAETQYF. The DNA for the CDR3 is TGCAGTGCTAGAGATTTAACAGGGGGCGCGGAGACCCAGTACTTC.

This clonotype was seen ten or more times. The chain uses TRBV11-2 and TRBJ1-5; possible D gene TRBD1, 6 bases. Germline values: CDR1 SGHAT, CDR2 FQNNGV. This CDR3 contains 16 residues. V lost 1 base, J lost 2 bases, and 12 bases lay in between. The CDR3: CASSLGSGVGNQPQHF. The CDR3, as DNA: TGTGCCAGCAGCTTAGGCTCAGGGGTGGGCAATCAGCCCCAGCATTTT.

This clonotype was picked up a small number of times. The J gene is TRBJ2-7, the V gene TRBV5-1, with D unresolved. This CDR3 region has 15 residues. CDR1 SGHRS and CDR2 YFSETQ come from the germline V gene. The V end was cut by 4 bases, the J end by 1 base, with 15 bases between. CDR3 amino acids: CASSAIGPDSYEQYF. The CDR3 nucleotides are TGCGCCAGCAGCGCTATTGGGCCGGATTCCTACGAGCAGTACTTC.

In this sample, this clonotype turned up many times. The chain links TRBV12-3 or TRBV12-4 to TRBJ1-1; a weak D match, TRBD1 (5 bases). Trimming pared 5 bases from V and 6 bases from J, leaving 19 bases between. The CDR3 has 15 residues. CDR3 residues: CASSPQTVGLAEAFF. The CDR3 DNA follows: TGTGCCAGCAGTCCTCAGACAGTAGGTTTAGCTGAAGCTTTCTTT.

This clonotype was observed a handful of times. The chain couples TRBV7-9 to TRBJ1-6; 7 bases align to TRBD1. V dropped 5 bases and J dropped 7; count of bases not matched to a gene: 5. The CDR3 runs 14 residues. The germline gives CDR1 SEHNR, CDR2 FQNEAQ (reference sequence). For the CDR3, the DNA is TGTGCCAGCAGCCAAGGGACAGCAAATTCACCCCTCCACTTT. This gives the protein CASSQGTANSPLHF.